A selection of T cell receptor beta chains follows, all from one sample in a study of blood T cell repertoires in COVID-19. TCRdb's table, derived via immunoSEQ multiplex PCR, lists solely in-frame clones and lacks some. This table holds fewer than 150,000 clones, about 80% found once. Sequences were obtained from peripheral blood. The receptors stem from a human donor in a cohort sampled during active COVID-19. The CDR3 runs from the conserved cysteine through the conserved F or W. A D gene is named only where the DNA matches it firmly. Not every row has a clone size; where given, it reads once, few, many or a size class.

>13|TRBJ2-1|.|.|TRBV19
TGTGCCAGTAGTATTGATAGGGGGAAGGAGCAGTTCTTC
CASSIDRGKEQFF
>14|TRBJ1-2|.|.|TRBV7-9
TGTGCCACCCAGGGTTTCTGGAAAAAGTTTGGCTACACCTTC
CATQGFWKKFGYTF
>14|TRBJ1-2|.|.|TRBV6-5
TGTGCCAGCGCCCAGCTCAACAGGAACTATGGCTACACCTTC
CASAQLNRNYGYTF
>15|TRBJ1-2|.|.|TRBV3-1/TRBV3-2
TGTGCCAGCAGCCACCGTTGGGCGCCCTCCTATGGCTACACCTTC
CASSHRWAPSYGYTF
>16|TRBJ2-2|once|.|TRBV7-8
TGTGCCAGCAGCCCCGCTCAGGGACTCCACACCGGGGAGCTGTTTTTT
CASSPAQGLHTGELFF
>16|TRBJ2-7|hyperexpanded|.|TRBV4-1
TGCGCCAGCAGCTACCAACTTGGGAGTGGAACCTACGAGCAGTACTTC
CASSYQLGSGTYEQYF
>17|TRBJ1-6|.|TRBD1|TRBV5-1
TGCGCCAGCAGCTTCGACAGGGCTGAGCCCTATAATTCACCCCTCCACTTT
CASSFDRAEPYNSPLHF
>12|TRBJ1-1|.|.|TRBV6-5
TGTGCCAGCAGTTGGAAGGGGGTCGGGGCTTTCTTT
CASSWKGVGAFF
>13|TRBJ1-2|.|TRBD1|TRBV29-1
TGCAGCGTTGAGGGACAGGGTGGCTATGGCTACACCTTC
CSVEGQGGYGYTF
>13|TRBJ2-3|.|TRBD2|TRBV5-5
TGTGCCAGCAGCCTAAGCGGGGCAGATACGCAGTATTTT
CASSLSGADTQYF
>17|TRBJ1-6|.|TRBD1|TRBV10-3
TGTGCCATCAGCGCTCGACCCCCGGGACAGCAAAATTCACCCCTCCACTTT
CAISARPPGQQNSPLHF
>13|TRBJ1-2|.|.|TRBV6-1
TGTGCCAGCAGTGAAAGGGGGGGCTATGGCTACACCTTC
CASSERGGYGYTF
>14|TRBJ1-3|.|.|TRBV10-3
TGTGCCATCAAGGAGGGCAACTCTGGAAACACCATATATTTT
CAIKEGNSGNTIYF
>13|TRBJ1-2|once|TRBD1|TRBV11-2
TGTGCCAGCAGCCCCACAGGGGTCTATGGCTACACCTTC
CASSPTGVYGYTF
>14|TRBJ2-4|.|.|TRBV18
TGTGCCAGCTCACCCCGGGACAAGCAAGCTAATCAGTACTTC
CASSPRDKQANQYF
>14|TRBJ2-7|few|.|TRBV25-1
TGTGCCAGCAGTGTTTTCGGGGTGGTACGAGGGCAGTACTTC
CASSVFGVVRGQYF
>13|TRBJ2-7|.|.|TRBV7-9
TGTGCCAGCAGCTTATTAGGGGCCTACGAGCAGTACTTC
CASSLLGAYEQYF
>17|TRBJ1-6|.|TRBD1|TRBV18
TGTGCCAGCTCAGCTTCAAACAGGGGCCCATATAATTCACCCCTCCACTTT
CASSASNRGPYNSPLHF
>17|TRBJ1-4|.|.|TRBV10-3
TGTGCCATCAGTGAGTCCCAACCCTATGCAACTAATGAAAAACTGTTTTTT
CAISESQPYATNEKLFF
>15|TRBJ1-5|.|.|TRBV30
TGTGCCTGGAGTGTAGGAACAGGTAGCAATCAGCCCCAGCATTTT
CAWSVGTGSNQPQHF
>16|TRBJ1-1|.|.|TRBV18
TGTGCCAGCTCCGGACAGCCAGGAACGGGGCGAACTGAAGCTTTCTTT
CASSGQPGTGRTEAFF
>14|TRBJ2-6|few|.|TRBV7-2
TGTGCCAGCAGCGCGCGACAGTGGGCCAACGTCCTGACTTTC
CASSARQWANVLTF
>13|TRBJ1-1|few|.|TRBV6-6
TGTGCCAGCAGTACAGACAGGTACTTTGAAGCTTTCTTT
CASSTDRYFEAFF
>15|TRBJ1-2|.|TRBD1|TRBV7-8
TGTGCCAGCAGCCAAAACCCGGGACAGGACTATGGCTACACCTTC
CASSQNPGQDYGYTF
>13|TRBJ1-2|.|.|TRBV28
TGTGCCAGCAGTCACGACAGCTCCTATGGCTACACCTTC
CASSHDSSYGYTF
>16|TRBJ1-2|.|TRBD1|TRBV30
TGTGCCTGGAAGCCTCCAGCCCGGACAGGAGACTATGGCTACACCTTC
CAWKPPARTGDYGYTF
>15|TRBJ2-7|few|TRBD1|TRBV6-6
TGTGCCAGCAGTCTACTAGGGGACAGCGTTGGCGAGCAGTACTTC
CASSLLGDSVGEQYF
>16|TRBJ1-5|.|TRBD1|TRBV19
TGTGCCAGTAGCCCTAGAGCGACAGGGGGGGGTCAGCCCCAGCATTTT
CASSPRATGGGQPQHF
>15|TRBJ2-3|.|.|TRBV5-1
TGCGCCAGCAGCTTACAGGGTCCCAGCACAGATACGCAGTATTTT
CASSLQGPSTDTQYF
>18|TRBJ2-6|.|TRBD1|TRBV4-1
TGCGCCAGCAGCCCGTCCGGGACAGGGGCGTCCGGGGCCAACGTCCTGACTTTC
CASSPSGTGASGANVLTF
>14|TRBJ2-6|.|.|TRBV11-3
TGTGCCAGCAGCCCGAGTACCGGGGCCAACGTCCTGACTTTC
CASSPSTGANVLTF
>14|TRBJ2-3|.|TRBD2|TRBV19
TGTGCCAGCCAGGGGAGCGGGGGCACATATACGCAGTATTTT
CASQGSGGTYTQYF
>11|TRBJ2-1|.|.|TRBV5-6
TGTGCCAGCAGCTTCCGGGGAGAGCAGTTCTTC
CASSFRGEQFF
>12|TRBJ1-5|once|.|TRBV12-5
TGTGCTAGTGGTTTGTTAAATCAGCCCCAGCATTTT
CASGLLNQPQHF
>16|TRBJ1-3|few|.|TRBV5-1
TGCGCCAGCAGTCTGAGTGTAGTGTATCCTGGAAACACCATATATTTT
CASSLSVVYPGNTIYF
>15|TRBJ2-3|.|TRBD2|TRBV4-2
TGTGCCAGCAGCCCTAGCGGAGCAAAAGGAGATACGCAGTATTTT
CASSPSGAKGDTQYF
>15|TRBJ1-3|once|.|TRBV1
TGCACCAGCAGCCAACACAGGGGGCATGGAAACACCATATATTTT
CTSSQHRGHGNTIYF
>13|TRBJ1-1|.|.|TRBV12-3/TRBV12-4
TGTGCCAGCACCCAACAAGGGACAACCGAAGCTTTCTTT
CASTQQGTTEAFF
>14|TRBJ1-5|.|.|TRBV19
TGTGCCAGTAGTCCGCAGGCCCTGGATCAGCCCCAGCATTTT
CASSPQALDQPQHF
>16|TRBJ2-1|.|TRBD2|TRBV5-1
TGCGCCAGCAGCCTGGGAGAACTAGCGGGGTCCAATGAGCAGTTCTTC
CASSLGELAGSNEQFF
>13|TRBJ1-1|.|.|TRBV7-9
TGTGCCAGCAGCGGGCAGGGAGGCACTGAAGCTTTCTTT
CASSGQGGTEAFF
>14|TRBJ1-1|.|TRBD1|TRBV18
TGTGCCAGCTCACCGAGGGGGCAGGACACTGAAGCTTTCTTT
CASSPRGQDTEAFF
>14|TRBJ2-2|.|TRBD1|TRBV20-1
TGCAGTGCTAGTGGGGACAGCTACACCGGGGAGCTGTTTTTT
CSASGDSYTGELFF
>14|TRBJ2-7|.|TRBD1|TRBV13
TGTGCCAGCAGCTTGGGGACAGCCCTCTACGAGCAGTACTTC
CASSLGTALYEQYF
>14|TRBJ1-1|.|.|TRBV27
TGTGCCAGCAGTAAAAAGGGAGTGGGCACTGAAGCTTTCTTT
CASSKKGVGTEAFF
>15|TRBJ2-1|.|TRBD2|TRBV11-3
TGTGCCAGCAGCACCGAAAACGGGGGGTTGGATGAGCAGTTCTTC
CASSTENGGLDEQFF
>16|TRBJ1-5|.|.|TRBV27
TGTGCCAGCAGTTTCCAAGGGGAGGTGGGCAATCAGCCCCAGCATTTT
CASSFQGEVGNQPQHF
>14|TRBJ1-5|.|TRBD1|TRBV6-5
TGTGCCATCGGACAGGGTTTTAGCAATCAGCCCCAGCATTTT
CAIGQGFSNQPQHF
>17|TRBJ1-3|.|TRBD1|TRBV3-1/TRBV3-2
TGTGCCAGCAGCGGCGCGACAGGGGCCTCCTCTGGAAACACCATATATTTT
CASSGATGASSGNTIYF
>16|TRBJ1-5|.|TRBD1|TRBV6-1
TGTGCCAGCAGTGATAGACAGGGGTTTAGCAATCAGCCCCAGCATTTT
CASSDRQGFSNQPQHF
>14|TRBJ2-5|.|.|TRBV28
TGTGCCAGCAATCTAAGAAGGGGGAGGGAGACCCAGTACTTC
CASNLRRGRETQYF
>18|TRBJ2-1|.|TRBD1|TRBV28
TGTGCCAGCAGCACCTCCCACGTGGACAGGGTGGGCTACAATGAGCAGTTCTTC
CASSTSHVDRVGYNEQFF
>12|TRBJ1-1|.|.|TRBV19
TGTGCCAGTTGTGGAGTGAACACTGAAGCTTTCTTT
CASCGVNTEAFF
>17|TRBJ1-2|.|TRBD1|TRBV29-1
TGCAGCGCCCGTGGTGGGTCCCCTACAGGGGCTAACTATGGCTACACCTTC
CSARGGSPTGANYGYTF
>13|TRBJ1-1|.|.|TRBV6-4
TGTGCCAGCAGTGAACAGGTGAACACTGAAGCTTTCTTT
CASSEQVNTEAFF
>13|TRBJ2-7|once|.|TRBV6-6
TGTGCCAGCAGTTTTTACGGGGCCTACGAGCAGTACTTC
CASSFYGAYEQYF
>19|TRBJ1-3|.|TRBD1|TRBV18
TGTGCCAGCTCACCGGTGACAGGACAGGGGCCCGCCGGTGGAAACACCATATATTTT
CASSPVTGQGPAGGNTIYF
>16|TRBJ2-1|.|TRBD2|TRBV9
TGTGCCAGCAGCGAGGGGACTAGCGGGGAGGGTAATGAGCAGTTCTTC
CASSEGTSGEGNEQFF
>14|TRBJ2-2|few|.|TRBV6-2/TRBV6-3
TGTGCCAGCAGTTACTGGCTGAACACCGGGGAGCTGTTTTTT
CASSYWLNTGELFF